This T cell receptor beta chain was documented in a study of vaccination and CD4 T cells after COVID-19. The wider study: For each participant, vaccination comprised two doses of either the BNT162b2 or the mRNA-1273 vaccine. In culture, cells were exposed to overlapping spike peptides from SARS-CoV-2, HCoV-NL63, HCoV-OC43 and HCoV-229E. The post-vaccine samples came a median roughly 72 days after dose two (range 14 to 241).

About this clonotype itself: Antigen: not known.

Sequence data for DNA of cultured CD4+ T cells were generated by the Oncomine TCR Beta short-read assay. TCRdb used MiXCR to reprocess the PCR reads, holding one entry per CDR3 protein. The sample holds 20,000 to 30,000 distinct CDR3 sequences; about 41% are singletons and the top ten take approximately 10%. The germline V gene encodes CDR1 MDHEN and CDR2 SYDVKM. CDR3 length: 19 residues. The J segment lost 0 bases and the V segment lost 4 bases, leaving 12 bases of the junction unmatched. Treatment reported: roughly 10-day PBMC culture with coronavirus spike peptide pools or control peptides (ViraFEST assay).

The sample was CD4+ T cells from blood, cultured in vitro. The rearrangement joins TRBV28 to TRBJ1-2; TRBD1 matches at 12 bases. The origin of this receptor is a human donor who had recovered from COVID-19. The CDR3 DNA reads as TGTGCCAGCAGTTCGCCGGGACAGGGGGCGAACACCGCTAACTATGGCTACACCTTC. This translates into CASSSPGQGANTANYGYTF.